These 29 T cell receptor beta chains share one sample of origin, sequenced in a study of CD8 T cells in ankylosing spondylitis. Points from the study as a whole: A TCR beta motif made of several highly homologous variants seemed typical of ankylosing spondylitis blood.

Their antigens are not known. From the 5' RACE reads, TCRdb called clonotypes with MiXCR, one entry per CDR3 protein. The sample lists 250,000 to 350,000 distinct CDR3 sequences; 7.5% to 9% were seen once. Sequences were obtained from blood, either unsorted or a sorted T cell fraction (not recorded which). Receptor source: a male donor with ankylosing spondylitis.

This clonotype has more than one count but fewer than ten. The chain is built from TRBV29-1 and TRBJ1-2, with 10 bases matching TRBD1. Per germline, CDR1 SQVTM and CDR2 ANQGSEA. The V and J ends lost 4 bases and 4 bases, in that order; junction bases with no gene match: 3. The CDR3 extends over 13 amino acids. CDR3 sequence reads: CSVGTGGPYGYTF. CDR3 nucleotide sequence: TGCAGCGTTGGGACAGGGGGTCCCTATGGCTACACCTTC.

In DNA form, the CDR3 reads TGCGCCAGCAGAGAGACTAGCGGGTGGTCAGATACGCAGTATTTT. Translated: CASRETSGWSDTQYF. J is TRBJ2-3 and V is TRBV5-1, with TRBD2 matching over 10 bases. The CDR3 consists of 15 residues. V shed 5 bases and J 4 bases; nucleotides not matched to a gene: 7. Per the germline V gene, CDR1 is SGHRS and CDR2 is YFSETQ.

CDR3 loop: CASSQAYGFYEQYF. CDR3 nucleotides: TGCGCCAGCAGCCAAGCCTACGGATTTTACGAGCAGTACTTC. This chain uses TRBV4-1 with TRBJ2-7; D call uncertain. The CDR3 totals 14 residues. Between the trimmed V and J ends, which lost 1 base and 4 bases, there was a span of 11 bases. Looked up from germline, CDR1 is MGHRA and CDR2 is YSYEKL.

This clonotype was counted many times. V is TRBV7-2 and J is TRBJ2-2, with 10 bases identical to TRBD2. The junction had 7 bases not matched to a gene; V was cut back by 5 bases and J by 7 bases. The CDR3 sequence is 15 residues long. Germline CDR1 reads SGHTA; CDR2 reads FQGNSA. The CDR3 spells CASSPAGGRIGELFF. The CDR3 nucleotides are TGTGCCAGCAGCCCAGCGGGAGGGCGAATCGGGGAGCTGTTTTTT.

This clonotype was counted between two and nine times. The chain employs TRBV6-4 and TRBJ1-1; D is ambiguous. CDR3 length equals 13 residues. The V gene's germline CDR1 is MRHNA and CDR2 SNTAGT. The germline V and J ends were trimmed by 3 bases and 7 bases, with 12 bases remaining between them. CDR3 in amino acids: CASSESTVGEAFF. In DNA, the CDR3 is TGTGCCAGCAGTGAATCTACAGTTGGTGAAGCTTTCTTT.

The V gene is TRBV9, the J gene TRBJ2-7; D unresolved. The CDR3 sequence is 16 residues long. V lost 3 bases, J lost 2 bases, and 18 bases lay in between. Germline assignment: CDR1 SGDLS and CDR2 YYNGEE. CDR3 residues: CASSANRVPYPYEQYF. DNA for the CDR3: TGTGCCAGCAGCGCAAATAGGGTCCCCTACCCCTACGAGCAGTACTTC.

The chain carries TRBV24-1 and TRBJ1-2; D perhaps matches TRBD1 (5 bases). Germline CDR1 reads KGHDR; CDR2 reads SFDVKD. The CDR3 loop spans 15 amino acids. V lost 3 bases, J lost 3 bases, and 13 bases lay in between. The CDR3 is CATSDPSGTDYGYTF. The CDR3 DNA sequence: TGTGCCACCAGTGATCCATCCGGGACGGACTATGGCTACACCTTC.

This chain uses TRBV5-1 with TRBJ2-1; a possible D gene is TRBD2 (5 bases). V lost 0 bases to trimming and J lost 3 bases, with 13 bases between them. This CDR3 is 16 amino acids long. Germline values: CDR1 SGHRS, CDR2 YFSETQ. The CDR3 loop is CASSLVPGDIYNEQFF. The DNA of the CDR3 is TGCGCCAGCAGCTTGGTTCCCGGGGATATCTACAATGAGCAGTTCTTC.

The chain links TRBV7-9 to TRBJ2-5; perhaps TRBD1 as D (6 bases). Germline V CDR1 and CDR2: SEHNR, FQNEAQ (reference sequence). This CDR3 comprises 17 residues. Trimming took 5 bases from V and 2 from J, leaving 21 bases between them. The CDR3 loop is CASSTRRRTEGQETQYF. CDR3 coding DNA: TGTGCCAGCAGCACCAGGCGGAGGACAGAGGGGCAAGAGACCCAGTACTTC.

The rearrangement uses TRBV7-2 and TRBJ2-5; D gene ambiguous. Trimming stripped 1 base from V and 1 base from J, with 10 bases between. Germline lookup yields CDR1 SGHTA and CDR2 FQGNSA. CDR3 length: 15 amino acids. CDR3 DNA sequence: TGTGCCAGCAGCTTAGTTGCAGCGTTCCAAGAGACCCAGTACTTC. Its protein product is CASSLVAAFQETQYF.

This clonotype came up many times. The chain uses TRBV3-1 and TRBJ2-7, with 9 bases matching TRBD2. CDR3 length: 14 residues. Trimming at V came to 5 bases and at J to 0 bases, leaving 2 bases not matched to a gene. Per the germline V gene, CDR1 is LGHDT and CDR2 is YNNKEL (reference sequence). CDR3 protein: CASSGTSSSYEQYF. CDR3 bases: TGTGCCAGCAGCGGGACTAGCAGCTCCTACGAGCAGTACTTC.

This clonotype was counted at least ten times. This sequence joins TRBV20-1 and TRBJ2-1; 7 positions match TRBD1. This CDR3 comprises 13 residues. Trimming cost V 1 base and J 10 bases; bases outside gene matches: 7. The germline V gene has CDR1 DFQATT and CDR2 SNEGSKA (reference sequence). As DNA, the CDR3 is TGCAGTGCTAGAGTCCCGAACAGGGGAGAGCAGTTCTTC. Protein product: CSARVPNRGEQFF.

The sample holds a few counts of this clonotype. This chain joins TRBV7-2 and TRBJ2-1, with 7 bases that match TRBD1. Germline lookup yields CDR1 SGHTA and CDR2 FQGNSA. After removal of 5 bases from V and 6 bases from J, the junction contained 4 bases not matched to a gene. The CDR3 contains 13 residues. As DNA, the CDR3 is TGTGCCAGCAGCCCCCGGACAGGCAATGAGCAGTTCTTC. Amino acids: CASSPRTGNEQFF. Using reference TRBV7-2 and TRBJ2-1 for the parts outside the CDR3, the full variable domain is GAGVSQSPSNKVTEKGKDVELRCDPISGHTALYWYRQSLGQGLEFLIYFQGNSAPDKSGLPSDRFSAERTGGSVSTLTIQRTQQEDSAVYLCASSPRTGNEQFFGPGTRLTVL.

The genes are TRBV3-1 and TRBJ2-7; D not resolved. CDR3 length: 19 residues. Trimming shortened V by 0 bases and J by 2 bases, and 23 bases separated the two germline ends. Per the germline V gene, CDR1 is LGHDT and CDR2 is YNNKEL (reference sequence). The CDR3 protein is CASSQDARRGSGSTYEQYF. DNA for the CDR3: TGTGCCAGCAGCCAAGATGCCCGTCGTGGATCGGGCTCGACCTACGAGCAGTACTTC.

In its sample, this clonotype was seen many times. This sequence joins TRBV29-1 and TRBJ1-4, with D possibly matching TRBD1 (5 bases). The germline gives CDR1 SQVTM, CDR2 ANQGSEA. V lost 6 bases and J 4 bases, leaving 15 bases between the germline ends. The CDR3 runs 14 residues. In DNA, the CDR3 is TGCAGCGTCTCATCGGGGGTGGTTAATGAAAAACTGTTTTTT. Translation gives CSVSSGVVNEKLFF.

The chain recombines TRBV5-6 with TRBJ2-7, with 10 bases matching TRBD1. Germline V gene data show CDR1 as SGHDT and CDR2 as YYEEEE. CDR3 length equals 15 residues. The V and J ends lost 4 bases and 3 bases, in that order; junction bases with no gene match: 7. The CDR3 DNA sequence: TGTGCCAGCAGCAACGACCGGGACAGGGGCTACGAGCAGTACTTC. Protein: CASSNDRDRGYEQYF. The whole variable domain, remainder taken from reference TRBV5-6 and TRBJ2-7, is DAGVTQSPTHLIKTRGQQVTLRCSPKSGHDTVSWYQQALGQGPQFIFQYYEEEERQRGNFPDRFSGHQFPNYSSELNVNALLLGDSALYLCASSNDRDRGYEQYFGPGTRLTVT.

This clonotype has more than one count but fewer than ten. The CDR3 protein is CATSDRIRGGLDDTQYF. In nucleotides, the CDR3 is TGTGCCACCAGTGATCGTATTCGTGGGGGCCTAGATGATACGCAGTATTTT. The chain links TRBV24-1 to TRBJ2-3; tentative D call: TRBD1 (6 bases). The CDR3 length is 17 residues. The V and J ends lost 3 bases and 6 bases respectively, with 21 bases between them. In germline, CDR1 is KGHDR, CDR2 SFDVKD.

This clonotype was seen ten or more times. The J gene is TRBJ2-1, the V gene TRBV7-9; D is ambiguous. This CDR3 has 12 residues. Germline-derived CDR1 and CDR2 are SEHNR and FQNEAQ (reference sequence). Trimming removed 1 base from V and 10 bases from J, with 8 bases in between. The CDR3 loop reads CASSLEIWEQFF. Here the CDR3 DNA reads TGTGCCAGCAGCTTAGAAATATGGGAGCAGTTCTTC.

This clonotype has a single count. This CDR3 reads CASSLRNEIYEQYF. The CDR3 DNA sequence: TGTGCCAGCAGTTTAAGAAACGAGATCTACGAGCAGTACTTC. The gene calls are TRBV12-3 or TRBV12-4 and TRBJ2-7; D is uncertain. The ends were cut back, 2 bases at V and 3 bases at J, with 11 bases in the middle. CDR3 length: 14 amino acids.

This clonotype was counted ten times or more. CDR3 sequence: CSGGQSYEQYF. The CDR3 DNA sequence: TGCAGCGGGGGACAGTCCTACGAGCAGTACTTC. The J gene is TRBJ2-7, the V gene TRBV29-1; 7 positions match TRBD1. The V gene's germline CDR1 is SQVTM and CDR2 ANQGSEA. CDR3 length equals 11 residues. With 7 bases clipped from V and 1 base from J, the junction kept 1 base outside the gene matches.

V is TRBV10-1 and J is TRBJ2-2; unclear D gene. The CDR3 totals 13 residues. Germline CDR1 reads WNHNN; CDR2 reads SYGVQD (reference sequence). V was cut by 8 bases and J by 0 bases, with 7 bases left in between. CDR3 sequence reads: CASQQTNTGELFF. The DNA of the CDR3 is TGCGCCAGCCAACAAACGAACACCGGGGAGCTGTTTTTT.

The genes are TRBV4-1 and TRBJ2-1; D is ambiguous. The length of the CDR3 is 16 residues. V lost 4 bases and J lost 1, with 14 bases in between. Germline CDR1 is MGHRA and CDR2 is YSYEKL. The CDR3 nucleotides read TGCGCCAGCAGCCCTTCCCTTTGGGGTTCCTACAATGAGCAGTTCTTC. Translating it yields CASSPSLWGSYNEQFF.

Of note for this clonotype: The CDR3 does not end in the conserved phenylalanine or tryptophan, so this is likely a read error. The CDR3 nucleotides read TGCAGTGCTAGGGAGGGACTAGCGGGATTCTACGAGCAGTACTCC. It encodes CSAREGLAGFYEQYS. The chain is built from TRBV20-1 and TRBJ2-7, with 13 bases matching TRBD2. The CDR3 is made up of 15 amino acids. After removal of 3 bases from V and 3 bases from J, the junction contained 5 bases not matched to a gene. Germline-derived CDR1 and CDR2 are DFQATT and SNEGSKA (reference sequence).

This clonotype has at least ten counts. The junction shows a germline mismatch at one end, possibly a read error. CDR3 in DNA: TGTGCCAGCAGCTTATCAGGGGGTGGCACTGAAGCTTCCTTT. This encodes CASSLSGGGTEASF. This chain connects TRBV7-2 to TRBJ1-1, with 7 nucleotides matching TRBD1. Germline-derived CDR1 and CDR2 are SGHTA and FQGNSA. The CDR3 is 14 amino acids. Complete variable domain (other parts from reference TRBV7-2 and TRBJ1-1): GAGVSQSPSNKVTEKGKDVELRCDPISGHTALYWYRQSLGQGLEFLIYFQGNSAPDKSGLPSDRFSAERTGGSVSTLTIQRTQQEDSAVYLCASSLSGGGTEASFGQGTRLTVV.

V gene TRBV20-1 combines with J gene TRBJ2-3; D might be TRBD1 or TRBD2, each matching 7 bases. Germline CDR1 DFQATT, CDR2 SNEGSKA (reference sequence). Trimming stripped 6 bases from V and 2 bases from J, with 18 bases between. The CDR3 length is 15 residues. CDR3 nucleotides: TGCAGTGCCAACGTTCAGGGGGGGGCCACAGATACGCAGTATTTT. This sequence encodes CSANVQGGATDTQYF.

Only a few counts were recorded for this clonotype. This chain links TRBV3-1 with TRBJ2-5, with a possible D match to TRBD2 (6 bases). Trimming took off 3 bases at V and 2 bases at J, with 10 bases between the two ends. CDR1 LGHDT and CDR2 YNNKEL come from the germline V gene (reference sequence). The CDR3 loop spans 14 amino acids. The CDR3 spells CASSHAGRQETQYF. The CDR3 region has the DNA TGTGCCAGCAGCCACGCGGGACGACAAGAGACCCAGTACTTC.

This clonotype was recorded many times. The rearrangement joins TRBV5-6 to TRBJ1-5, with unresolved D. CDR1 is SGHDT and CDR2 is YYEEEE in the germline V gene. The ends were cut back, 2 bases at V and 6 bases at J, with 6 bases in the middle. This CDR3 has 12 residues. The CDR3 protein is CASSLPGQPQHF. As DNA, the CDR3 is TGTGCCAGCAGCTTACCGGGTCAGCCCCAGCATTTT.

This clonotype came up a few times. This chain joins TRBV9 and TRBJ2-7; no clear D. The germline V and J ends were trimmed by 2 bases and 7 bases, with 13 bases remaining between them. The germline V gene encodes CDR1 SGDLS and CDR2 YYNGEE. The CDR3 spans 13 residues. CDR3 sequence: CASSVGFASEQYF. CDR3 bases: TGTGCCAGCAGCGTCGGCTTTGCCTCGGAGCAGTACTTC.

This clonotype was seen repeatedly, ten times or more. The V call is TRBV9, the J call TRBJ2-7, with D possibly TRBD2 on 6 matching bases. The CDR3 consists of 14 residues. Looked up from germline, CDR1 is SGDLS and CDR2 is YYNGEE. V lost 3 bases to trimming and J lost 0 bases, with 10 bases between them. CDR3 region: CASSARDFSYEQYF. The CDR3 nucleotides read TGTGCCAGCAGCGCCAGGGACTTCTCCTACGAGCAGTACTTC.